A selection of T cell receptor beta chains follows, all from one sample in a study of CD8 T cells in ankylosing spondylitis. TCRdb reprocessed the 5' RACE reads with MiXCR, giving one entry per CDR3 protein. The table includes about 700,000 distinct CDR3 sequences, around 17% detected once. Material for sequencing was blood, either unsorted or a sorted T cell fraction (not recorded which). The source of these receptors is a male donor with ankylosing spondylitis. The CDR3 runs from the conserved cysteine through the conserved F or W. A D gene is named only where the DNA matches it firmly. Clone size is not always given. Where it is, it says once, few, many or a class for expanded clones.

D,V,J,size,CDR3,DNA
NA,TRBV13,TRBJ2-2,NA,CASSLFSGVGTGELFF,TGTGCCAGCAGCTTATTCTCAGGCGTGGGCACCGGGGAGCTGTTTTTT
NA,TRBV5-1,TRBJ1-6,NA,CASRARGARGSPLHF,TGCGCCAGCAGGGCCCGGGGGGCTCGAGGGTCACCCCTCCACTTT
TRBD2,TRBV5-1,TRBJ2-1,NA,CASSLVGGRTYNEQFF,TGCGCCAGCAGCTTGGTTGGCGGGAGGACCTACAATGAGCAGTTCTTC
NA,TRBV7-3,TRBJ1-1,NA,CASSLITNTEAFF,TGTGCCAGCAGCTTAATAACGAACACTGAAGCTTTCTTT
NA,TRBV5-1,TRBJ2-7,NA,CASSLAGGLGNEQYF,TGCGCCAGCAGCTTGGCCGGGGGCCTTGGGAACGAGCAGTACTTC
NA,TRBV5-1,TRBJ2-2,NA,CASSFSYSVGELFF,TGCGCCAGCAGCTTTTCCTATTCAGTCGGGGAGCTGTTTTTT
TRBD2,TRBV28,TRBJ2-3,NA,CASSLAGAEYF,TGTGCCAGCAGTCTAGCGGGAGCTGAGTATTTT
NA,TRBV24-1,TRBJ2-7,NA,CATSDFQGFYEQYF,TGTGCCACCAGTGACTTCCAGGGTTTCTACGAGCAGTACTTC
NA,TRBV12-2,TRBJ1-2,NA,CASRKNGQLYGYTF,TGTGCAAGTCGCAAAAACGGACAGCTCTATGGCTACACCTTC
NA,TRBV15,TRBJ2-1,few,CATSPKAPGYNEQFF,TGTGCCACCAGTCCAAAGGCTCCGGGGTACAATGAGCAGTTCTTC
NA,TRBV5-1,TRBJ2-1,few,CASSFAGGDHNEQFF,TGCGCCAGCAGCTTCGCAGGGGGGGACCACAATGAGCAGTTCTTC
TRBD2,TRBV24-1,TRBJ2-1,few,CATSDYTSGRYNEQFF,TGTGCCACCAGTGACTATACTAGCGGGAGGTACAATGAGCAGTTCTTC
NA,TRBV7-3,TRBJ2-1,few,CASSLTFTYSNEQFF,TGTGCCAGCAGCTTAACGTTTACGTATTCCAATGAGCAGTTCTTC
NA,TRBV11-2,TRBJ2-6,NA,CASSLIFIDDGESGANVLTF,TGTGCCAGCAGCTTAATTTTTATTGACGATGGCGAATCTGGGGCCAACGTCCTGACTTTC
NA,TRBV5-1,TRBJ1-1,few,CASSLGRDNTEAFF,TGCGCCAGCAGCTTGGGCCGGGACAACACTGAAGCTTTCTTT
NA,TRBV12-3/TRBV12-4,TRBJ1-2,many,CASSLVGRAPPRGYTF,TGTGCCAGCAGTTTAGTCGGCAGGGCACCACCTCGGGGCTACACCTTC
TRBD2,TRBV4-1,TRBJ2-7,few,CASSRGTSGGDYEQYF,TGCGCCAGCAGCCGCGGGACTAGCGGGGGTGACTACGAGCAGTACTTC
NA,TRBV10-3,TRBJ2-7,few,CAISETNSGSPLREYF,TGTGCCATCAGTGAGACGAACAGCGGTAGCCCCCTACGTGAGTACTTC
TRBD1,TRBV12-3/TRBV12-4,TRBJ2-1,NA,CASRRQGSYNEQFF,TGTGCCAGCAGACGACAGGGTTCCTACAATGAGCAGTTCTTC
TRBD2,TRBV7-2,TRBJ2-5,few,CAGTLAGAGETQYF,TGTGCCGGTACCCTAGCGGGAGCTGGAGAGACCCAGTACTTC
TRBD2,TRBV29-1,TRBJ2-4,few,CSVEGGGFGKNIQYF,TGCAGCGTTGAAGGGGGGGGGTTTGGCAAAAACATTCAGTACTTC
TRBD2,TRBV20-1,TRBJ2-7,NA,CSARPPSSGGGGQYF,TGCAGTGCTAGACCCCCCTCTAGCGGGGGCGGAGGGCAGTACTTC
NA,TRBV20-1,TRBJ2-3,few,CSARSRGTSTDTQYF,TGCAGTGCTAGAAGTAGGGGAACAAGCACAGATACGCAGTATTTT
TRBD2,TRBV20-1,TRBJ2-1,once,CSARGTSGGNNEQFF,TGCAGTGCTAGAGGAACTAGCGGGGGAAACAATGAGCAGTTCTTC
TRBD1,TRBV7-7,TRBJ1-4,NA,CASSRDREGELFF,TGTGCTAGCAGCCGGGACAGGGAAGGTGAACTGTTTTTT
NA,TRBV7-6,TRBJ2-1,few,CASGGLGRNEQFF,TGTGCCAGTGGTGGCCTGGGTCGCAATGAGCAGTTCTTC
NA,TRBV7-9,TRBJ2-3,few,CASSTENTDTQYF,TGTGCCAGCAGCACCGAAAACACAGATACGCAGTATTTT
TRBD1,TRBV3-1,TRBJ1-1,few,CASSRQGAITEAFF,TGTGCCAGCAGCCGACAGGGGGCTATCACTGAAGCTTTCTTT
NA,TRBV5-1,TRBJ2-2,few,CASSLPQGTLAGELFF,TGCGCCAGCAGCCTGCCCCAGGGGACCCTCGCCGGGGAGCTGTTTTTT
NA,TRBV5-1,TRBJ2-1,few,CASSFLGADEQFF,TGCGCCAGCAGTTTTTTGGGGGCCGATGAGCAGTTCTTC
NA,TRBV29-1,TRBJ2-1,many,CSVEWGTASSYNEQFF,TGCAGCGTTGAATGGGGAACGGCAAGCTCCTACAATGAGCAGTTCTTC
TRBD2,TRBV27,TRBJ2-2,NA,CASSWEGGTGELFF,TGTGCCAGCAGTTGGGAGGGAGGCACCGGGGAGCTGTTTTTT
NA,TRBV15,TRBJ1-1,many,CATSSDALTEAFF,TGTGCCACCAGCAGTGACGCCCTCACTGAAGCTTTCTTT
TRBD1,TRBV11-2,TRBJ2-5,NA,CASSSMDRPPYQETQYF,TGTGCCAGCAGCTCGATGGACAGGCCACCGTACCAAGAGACCCAGTACTTC
TRBD2,TRBV12-3/TRBV12-4,TRBJ2-2,few,CASSSLAGTGELFF,TGTGCCAGCAGTTCTCTAGCGGGAACCGGGGAGCTGTTTTTT
NA,TRBV14,TRBJ1-5,few,CASSQDRDGTSNQPQHF,TGTGCCAGCAGCCAAGACCGGGACGGAACTAGCAATCAGCCCCAGCATTTT
NA,TRBV6-1,TRBJ1-1,NA,CASSVYRLNTEAFF,TGTGCCAGCAGTGTTTACAGACTGAACACTGAAGCTTTCTTT
TRBD1,TRBV19,TRBJ1-1,few,CASRRDRDPTEAFF,TGTGCCAGTAGGCGGGACAGGGATCCCACTGAAGCTTTCTTT
NA,TRBV20-1,TRBJ2-3,NA,CSASASGATDTQYF,TGCAGTGCCTCGGCCAGCGGAGCCACAGATACGCAGTATTTT
TRBD1,TRBV7-2,TRBJ1-1,few,CASSFKRGQQTEAFF,TGTGCCAGCAGCTTTAAGAGGGGGCAGCAAACTGAAGCTTTCTTT
TRBD2,TRBV4-2,TRBJ2-2,few,CASSQEVAGGSTGELFF,TGTGCCAGCAGCCAAGAGGTGGCGGGAGGGTCAACCGGGGAGCTGTTTTTT
NA,TRBV27,TRBJ2-7,few,CASSLGGLSGEQYF,TGTGCCAGCAGTTTAGGGGGGCTCTCAGGGGAGCAGTACTTC
NA,TRBV7-9,TRBJ2-3,many,CASLVGGRTDTQYF,TGTGCCAGCTTGGTAGGGGGACGCACAGATACGCAGTATTTT
NA,TRBV20-1,TRBJ1-6,many,CSARERWAGNSPLHF,TGCAGTGCTAGAGAGAGATGGGCAGGCAATTCACCCCTCCACTTT
NA,TRBV6-2/TRBV6-3,TRBJ2-1,NA,CASSYWDLGSHEQFF,TGTGCCAGCAGTTACTGGGACTTGGGGTCGCATGAGCAGTTCTTC
TRBD2,TRBV6-1,TRBJ2-7,NA,CASSMSGALIYEQYF,TGTGCCAGCAGCATGAGCGGGGCGCTTATCTACGAGCAGTACTTC
NA,TRBV6-5,TRBJ1-2,few,CASSYSETTEGYGYTF,TGTGCCAGCAGTTACTCGGAGACTACCGAGGGCTATGGCTACACCTTC
NA,TRBV6-5,TRBJ1-2,many,CASSYGVIAYGYTF,TGTGCCAGCAGTTACGGGGTGATTGCCTATGGCTACACCTTC
TRBD1,TRBV12-3/TRBV12-4,TRBJ2-7,NA,CASSRGTGGASEQYF,TGTGCCAGCAGTCGCGGGACAGGGGGCGCGTCCGAGCAGTACTTC